This T cell receptor (beta chain) derives from a study of cytomegalovirus exposure and HLA in healthy donors. The PCR was carried out with 60 Vbeta primers and 13 Jbeta primers. The method was immunoSEQ multiplex PCR; TCRdb's version includes in-frame clones alone and lacks a portion of them. The sample carries 160,000 or so clones, roughly 88% recorded once. This CDR3 has 11 amino acids. Germline values: CDR1 SNHLY, CDR2 FYNNEI. V dropped 7 bases and J dropped 6; count of bases not matched to a gene: 3. V usage is TRBV2 and J usage is TRBJ2-7; 7 bases match TRBD1. This TCR was recovered from a man aged 45 to 65 in good health and CMV-seropositive. What was sequenced was PBMCs. CDR3 nucleotide sequence: TGTGCCAGCAAGGGGGCCCCCGAGCAGTACTTC. This gives the protein CASKGAPEQYF.